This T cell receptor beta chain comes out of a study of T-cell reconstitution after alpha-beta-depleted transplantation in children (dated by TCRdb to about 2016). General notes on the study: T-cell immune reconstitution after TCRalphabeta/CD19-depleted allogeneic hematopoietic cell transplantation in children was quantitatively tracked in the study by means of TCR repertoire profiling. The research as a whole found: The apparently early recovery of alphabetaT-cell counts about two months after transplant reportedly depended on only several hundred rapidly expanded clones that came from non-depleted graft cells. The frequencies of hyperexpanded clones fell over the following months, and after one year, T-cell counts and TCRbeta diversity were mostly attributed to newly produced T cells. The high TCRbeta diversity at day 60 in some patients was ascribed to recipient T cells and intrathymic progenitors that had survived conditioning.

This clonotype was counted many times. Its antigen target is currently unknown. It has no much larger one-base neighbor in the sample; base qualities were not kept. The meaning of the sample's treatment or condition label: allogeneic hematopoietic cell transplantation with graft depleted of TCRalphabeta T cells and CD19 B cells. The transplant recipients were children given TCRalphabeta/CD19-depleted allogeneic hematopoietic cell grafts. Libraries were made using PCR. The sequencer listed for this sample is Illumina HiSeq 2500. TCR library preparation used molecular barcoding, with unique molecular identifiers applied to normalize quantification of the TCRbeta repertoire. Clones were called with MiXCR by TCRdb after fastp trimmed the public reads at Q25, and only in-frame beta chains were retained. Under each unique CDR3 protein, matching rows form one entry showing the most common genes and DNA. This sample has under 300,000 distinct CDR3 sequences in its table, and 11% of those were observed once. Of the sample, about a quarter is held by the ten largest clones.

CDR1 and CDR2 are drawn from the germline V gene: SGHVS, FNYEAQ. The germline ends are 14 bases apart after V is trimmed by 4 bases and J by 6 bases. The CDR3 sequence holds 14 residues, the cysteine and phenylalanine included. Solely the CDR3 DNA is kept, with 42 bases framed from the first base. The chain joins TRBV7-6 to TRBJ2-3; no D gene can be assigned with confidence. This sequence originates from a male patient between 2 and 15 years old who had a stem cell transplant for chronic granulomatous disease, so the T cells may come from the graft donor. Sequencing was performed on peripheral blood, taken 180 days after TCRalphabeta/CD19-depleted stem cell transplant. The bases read TGTGCCAGCAGCTCGGACCTTAGCCCCGATACGCAGTATTTT. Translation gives CASSSDLSPDTQYF.